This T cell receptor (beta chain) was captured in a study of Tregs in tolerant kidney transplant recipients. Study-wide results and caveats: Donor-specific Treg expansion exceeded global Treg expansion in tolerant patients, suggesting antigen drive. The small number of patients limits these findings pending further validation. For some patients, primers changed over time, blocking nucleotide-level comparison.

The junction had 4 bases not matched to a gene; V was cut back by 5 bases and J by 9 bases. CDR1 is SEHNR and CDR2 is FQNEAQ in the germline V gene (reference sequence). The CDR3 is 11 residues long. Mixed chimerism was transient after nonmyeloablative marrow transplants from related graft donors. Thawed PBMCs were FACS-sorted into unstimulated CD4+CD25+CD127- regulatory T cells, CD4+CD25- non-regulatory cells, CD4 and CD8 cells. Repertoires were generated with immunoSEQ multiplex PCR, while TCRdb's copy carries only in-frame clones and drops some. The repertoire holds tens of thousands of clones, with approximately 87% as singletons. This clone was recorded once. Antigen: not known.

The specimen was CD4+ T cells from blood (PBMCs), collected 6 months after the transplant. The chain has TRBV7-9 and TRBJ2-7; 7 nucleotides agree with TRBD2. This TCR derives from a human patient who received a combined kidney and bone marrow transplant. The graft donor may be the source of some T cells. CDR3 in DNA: TGTGCCAGCAGCGGACGGGAGGTGCAGTACTTC. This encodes CASSGREVQYF.